Listed below are T cell receptor beta chains from one sample, sequenced in a study of cytomegalovirus exposure and HLA in healthy donors. Sequencing was performed with immunoSEQ multiplex PCR; in TCRdb, only in-frame clones are kept and a portion is missing. The sample has around 150,000 clones; 86% are singletons. The sequencing input was PBMCs. These receptors were collected from a woman aged 25 to 39 in good health and CMV-seronegative. Both conserved end residues are part of each CDR3. D genes are given only for firm matches. Expanded clones get a size class; other rows say once, few or many, or leave the size out.

TRBD1	TRBJ1-4	.	TRBV5-1	CASSGTVNEKLFF	TGCGCCAGTTCCGGGACAGTTAATGAAAAACTGTTTTTT
.	TRBJ2-1	.	TRBV9	CASSVVGEGYNEQFF	TGTGCCAGCAGCGTAGTAGGGGAAGGCTACAATGAGCAGTTCTTC
.	TRBJ2-2	.	TRBV11-2	CASSLETRSGNTGELFF	TGTGCCAGCAGCTTAGAGACGCGGAGTGGGAACACCGGGGAGCTGTTTTTT
TRBD2	TRBJ2-1	.	TRBV9	CASSAPTSGGHYNEQFF	TGTGCCAGCAGCGCGCCGACTAGCGGGGGGCACTACAATGAGCAGTTCTTC
.	TRBJ2-7	.	TRBV2	CASSESGGYEQYF	TGTGCCAGCAGTGAGTCGGGCGGCTACGAGCAGTACTTC
.	TRBJ1-1	.	TRBV5-1	CASSPWSSLPTEAFF	TGCGCCAGCAGCCCCTGGTCAAGCCTCCCCACTGAAGCTTTCTTT
.	TRBJ1-5	.	TRBV19	CASSISGLSNQPQHF	TGTGCCAGTAGTATTTCAGGGCTTAGCAATCAGCCCCAGCATTTT
.	TRBJ2-7	.	TRBV18	CASSPGLSGYEQYF	TGTGCCAGCTCACCGGGGCTATCAGGCTACGAGCAGTACTTC
TRBD1	TRBJ2-7	.	TRBV27	CASRTPGQAYEQYF	TGTGCCAGCAGGACCCCGGGACAGGCTTACGAGCAGTACTTC
.	TRBJ1-3	.	TRBV30	CAWTPESFSGNTIYF	TGTGCCTGGACCCCGGAGTCCTTCTCTGGAAACACCATATATTTT
.	TRBJ1-1	.	TRBV12-5	CASGWGTGSTEAFF	TGTGCTAGTGGTTGGGGGACTGGGAGCACTGAAGCTTTCTTT
.	TRBJ1-2	.	TRBV6-5	CASSPVGSRYGYTF	TGTGCCAGCAGTCCCGTGGGATCCCGTTATGGCTACACCTTC
.	TRBJ1-4	.	TRBV28	CASCLGGATNEKLFF	TGTGCCAGCTGTCTTGGGGGGGCAACTAATGAAAAACTGTTTTTT
TRBD2	TRBJ2-5	.	TRBV4-3	CASSAGTSGETQYF	TGCGCCAGCAGCGCGGGGACTAGCGGGGAGACCCAGTACTTC
TRBD1	TRBJ1-1	.	TRBV30	CAWSDRAYTEAFF	TGTGCCTGGAGCGACAGGGCCTACACTGAAGCTTTCTTT
.	TRBJ1-1	.	TRBV2	CASKGLSREGQAFF	TGTGCCAGCAAGGGATTATCCCGGGAAGGTCAAGCTTTCTTT
TRBD2	TRBJ2-3	.	TRBV29-1	CSGVRRGDRTDTQYF	TGCAGCGGGGTACGGCGGGGGGACCGCACAGATACGCAGTATTTT
.	TRBJ1-5	few	TRBV28	CASSPAQNSNQPQHF	TGTGCCAGCAGTCCCGCACAGAATAGCAATCAGCCCCAGCATTTT
TRBD2	TRBJ2-1	.	TRBV28	CASSFRGGGINEQFF	TGTGCCAGCAGTTTCCGGGGGGGAGGCATCAATGAGCAGTTCTTC
TRBD2	TRBJ2-7	.	TRBV4-1	CASSQEPSGGSLIYEQYF	TGCGCCAGCAGCCAAGAACCTAGCGGGGGCTCGTTGATCTACGAGCAGTACTTC
TRBD2	TRBJ2-1	.	TRBV7-3	CASSLERGAYNEQFF	TGTGCCAGCAGCCTTGAGCGGGGGGCCTACAATGAGCAGTTCTTC
.	TRBJ2-2	.	TRBV7-2	CASSLVGADNTGELFF	TGTGCCAGCAGCTTAGTCGGGGCTGATAACACCGGGGAGCTGTTTTTT
.	TRBJ1-2	.	TRBV11-2	CASSLSVWGTSDYGYTF	TGTGCCAGCAGCTTAAGTGTCTGGGGCACATCCGATTATGGCTACACCTTC
.	TRBJ2-2	.	TRBV9	CASSVAGFGTGELFF	TGTGCCAGCAGCGTAGCAGGGTTTGGCACCGGGGAGCTGTTTTTT
TRBD1	TRBJ1-2	.	TRBV27	CASSSTGVSGGYTF	TGTGCCAGCAGTTCGACAGGGGTCTCAGGAGGCTACACCTTC
.	TRBJ2-1	.	TRBV7-2	CASSLDVGQGGFF	TGTGCCAGCAGCTTAGACGTAGGGCAGGGAGGATTCTTC
.	TRBJ1-2	once	TRBV6-5	CASSYRTENYGYTF	TGTGCCAGCAGTTACAGGACAGAGAACTATGGCTACACCTTC
.	TRBJ1-1	.	TRBV19	CASNPSPGVNTEAFF	TGTGCCAGTAACCCCTCGCCGGGCGTGAACACTGAAGCTTTCTTT
TRBD1	TRBJ2-7	.	TRBV5-6	CASSSPGQAFLEQYF	TGTGCCAGCAGCAGCCCGGGACAGGCCTTTCTAGAGCAGTACTTC
TRBD2	TRBJ2-1	.	TRBV5-1	CASSLLAGFSYNEQFF	TGCGCCAGCAGCTTACTAGCGGGATTTTCCTACAATGAGCAGTTCTTC
TRBD1	TRBJ2-3	.	TRBV10-3	CAISESRAGGGSDTQYF	TGTGCCATCAGTGAGTCGCGCGCAGGGGGCGGTTCAGATACGCAGTATTTT
TRBD1	TRBJ2-5	.	TRBV18	CASSLRDRGQETQYF	TGTGCCAGCTCACTCCGGGACAGGGGGCAAGAGACCCAGTACTTC
TRBD1	TRBJ1-2	.	TRBV2	CASSESGTGGDGYTF	TGTGCCAGCAGTGAAAGTGGGACAGGGGGCGACGGCTACACCTTC
.	TRBJ2-5	.	TRBV28	CASSIQETQYF	TGTGCCAGCAGTATCCAAGAGACCCAGTACTTC
TRBD2	TRBJ2-5	.	TRBV4-1	CASSQEGWRTRGETQYF	TGCGCCAGCAGCCAAGAAGGTTGGCGCACGCGGGGGGAGACCCAGTACTTC
TRBD1	TRBJ2-7	.	TRBV15	CATSREDRGIEQYF	TGTGCCACCAGCAGAGAGGACAGGGGAATTGAGCAGTACTTC